This T cell receptor beta chain was documented in a study of identical twins. Healthy Caucasians supplied all donations. This clonotype was observed a few times. This CDR3 comprises 15 residues. Germline loops: CDR1 MNHEY, CDR2 SVGAGI. Germline trimming cut 6 bases from V and 5 bases from J; bases unmatched to any gene: 6. Using its own MiXCR run on the 5' RACE reads, TCRdb lists one record per CDR3 protein. The sample has 400,000 or so distinct CDR3 sequences; around 9% are singletons. The sequenced sample was naive T cells sorted from blood. The receptor was isolated from a woman in her fifties or sixties in good health. The chain has TRBV6-5 and TRBJ2-2; TRBD2 matches at 10 bases. The CDR3 nucleotides are TGTGCCAGCAGCGCCGGGACTAGCGTAACCGGGGAGCTGTTTTTT. Protein sequence: CASSAGTSVTGELFF.